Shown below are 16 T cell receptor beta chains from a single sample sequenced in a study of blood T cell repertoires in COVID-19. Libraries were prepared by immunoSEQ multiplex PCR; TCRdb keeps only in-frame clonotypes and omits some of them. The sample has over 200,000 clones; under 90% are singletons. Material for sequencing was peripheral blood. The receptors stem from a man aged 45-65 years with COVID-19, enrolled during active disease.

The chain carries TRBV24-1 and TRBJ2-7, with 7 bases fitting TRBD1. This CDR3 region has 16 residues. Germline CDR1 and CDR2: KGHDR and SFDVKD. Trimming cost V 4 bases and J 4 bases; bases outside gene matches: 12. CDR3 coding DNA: TGTGCCACCAGTGACCCCCCCGCAGGGGGTCGGTACGAGCAGTACTTC. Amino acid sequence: CATSDPPAGGRYEQYF.

CDR3: CSVNPLQGQQETQYF. The CDR3 nucleotides read TGCAGCGTGAATCCCTTACAGGGTCAGCAAGAGACCCAGTACTTC. V usage is TRBV29-1 and J usage is TRBJ2-5; tentatively, D is TRBD1 (6 bases). The germline V gene has CDR1 SQVTM and CDR2 ANQGSEA. This CDR3 is 15 amino acids long. Trimming left V 6 bases short and J 2 bases short, with 19 bases between. Full variable domain (remainder filled in from reference TRBV29-1 and TRBJ2-5): SAVISQKPSRDICQRGTSLTIQCQVDSQVTMMFWYRQQPGQSLTLIATANQGSEATYESGFVIDKFPISRPNLTFSTLTVSNMSPEDSSIYLCSVNPLQGQQETQYFGPGTRLLVL.

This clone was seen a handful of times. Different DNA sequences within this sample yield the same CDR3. CDR3: CASSLLNQPQHF. The CDR3 DNA follows: TGTGCCAGCAGTTTACTAAATCAGCCCCAGCATTTT. The chain uses TRBV12-3 or TRBV12-4 and TRBJ1-5; D is unresolved. The CDR3 is 12 amino acids. V was cut by 2 bases and J by 4 bases, with 3 bases left in between.

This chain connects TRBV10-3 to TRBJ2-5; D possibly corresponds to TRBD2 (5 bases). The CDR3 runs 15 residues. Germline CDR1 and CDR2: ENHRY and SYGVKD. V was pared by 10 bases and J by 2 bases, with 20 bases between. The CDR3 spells CATSLRVATQETQYF. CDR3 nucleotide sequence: TGTGCCACCTCCCTGAGGGTAGCGACGCAAGAGACCCAGTACTTC.

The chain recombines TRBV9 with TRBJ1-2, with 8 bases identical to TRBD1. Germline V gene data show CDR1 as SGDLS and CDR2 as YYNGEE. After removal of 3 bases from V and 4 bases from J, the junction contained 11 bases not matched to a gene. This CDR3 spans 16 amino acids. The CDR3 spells CASSEGQGAFAYGYTF. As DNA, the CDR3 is TGTGCCAGCAGCGAGGGGCAGGGGGCGTTTGCCTATGGCTACACCTTC.

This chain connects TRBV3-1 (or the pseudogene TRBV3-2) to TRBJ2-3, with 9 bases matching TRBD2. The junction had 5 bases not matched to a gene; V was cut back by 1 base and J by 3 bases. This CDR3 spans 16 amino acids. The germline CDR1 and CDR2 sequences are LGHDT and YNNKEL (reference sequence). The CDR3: CASSQGLAGGTDTQYF. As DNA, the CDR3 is TGTGCCAGCAGCCAAGGCCTTGCGGGGGGGACAGATACGCAGTATTTT.

The CDR3 region has the DNA TGTGCCAGTAGTATAGGGACAGGGCGGGCCTACGAGCAGTACTTC. It is translated as CASSIGTGRAYEQYF. The chain couples TRBV19 to TRBJ2-7; 8 bases map to TRBD1. The CDR3 runs to 15 residues. V dropped 1 base and J dropped 2; count of bases not matched to a gene: 4. Germline-derived CDR1 and CDR2 are LNHDA and SQIVND (reference sequence).

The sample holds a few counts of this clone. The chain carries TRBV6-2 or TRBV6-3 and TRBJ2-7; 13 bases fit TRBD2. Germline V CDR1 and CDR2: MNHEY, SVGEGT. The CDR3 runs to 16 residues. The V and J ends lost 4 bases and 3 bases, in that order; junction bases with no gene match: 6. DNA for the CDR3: TGTGCCAGCAGTTTATGGACTAGCGGGAGAGACTACGAGCAGTACTTC. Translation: CASSLWTSGRDYEQYF.

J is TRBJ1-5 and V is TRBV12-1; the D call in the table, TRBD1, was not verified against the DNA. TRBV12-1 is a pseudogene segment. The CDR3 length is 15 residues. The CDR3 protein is CASSRDTESHQPQHF. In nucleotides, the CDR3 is TGTGCCAGCAGCAGGGACACGGAATCTCATCAGCCCCAGCATTTT.

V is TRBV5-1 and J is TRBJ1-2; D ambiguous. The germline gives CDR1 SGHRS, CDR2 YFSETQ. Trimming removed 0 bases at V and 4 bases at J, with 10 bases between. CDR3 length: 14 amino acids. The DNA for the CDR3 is TGCGCCAGCAGCTTGGAGGAGGGTCCCTATGGCTACACCTTC. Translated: CASSLEEGPYGYTF.

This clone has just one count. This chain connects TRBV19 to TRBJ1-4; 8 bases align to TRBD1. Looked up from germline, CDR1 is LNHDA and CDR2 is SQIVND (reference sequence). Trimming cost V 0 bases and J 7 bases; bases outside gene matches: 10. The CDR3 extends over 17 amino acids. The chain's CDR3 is CASSIEGQAAFGEKLFF. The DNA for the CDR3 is TGTGCCAGTAGTATAGAGGGACAGGCTGCGTTTGGTGAAAAACTGTTTTTT.

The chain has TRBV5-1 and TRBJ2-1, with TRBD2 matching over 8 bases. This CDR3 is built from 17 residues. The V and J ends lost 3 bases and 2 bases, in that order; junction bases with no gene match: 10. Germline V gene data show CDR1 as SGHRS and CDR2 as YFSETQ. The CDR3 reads CASSWSNPGLAYNEQFF. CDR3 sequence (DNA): TGCGCCAGCAGCTGGTCAAACCCGGGACTAGCCTACAATGAGCAGTTCTTC.

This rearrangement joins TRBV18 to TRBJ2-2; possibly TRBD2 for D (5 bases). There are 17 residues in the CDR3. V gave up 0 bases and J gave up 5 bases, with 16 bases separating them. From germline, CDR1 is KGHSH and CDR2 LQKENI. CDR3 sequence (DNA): TGTGCCAGCTCACCACCATCCGGGGAAATTATGACCGGGGAGCTGTTTTTT. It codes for CASSPPSGEIMTGELFF.

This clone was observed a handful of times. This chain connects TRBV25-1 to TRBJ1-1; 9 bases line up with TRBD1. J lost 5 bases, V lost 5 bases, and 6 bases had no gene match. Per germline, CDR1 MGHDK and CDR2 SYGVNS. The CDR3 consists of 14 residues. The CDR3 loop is CASSRETGGTEAFF. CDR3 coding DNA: TGTGCCAGCAGTCGCGAGACAGGGGGAACTGAAGCTTTCTTT.

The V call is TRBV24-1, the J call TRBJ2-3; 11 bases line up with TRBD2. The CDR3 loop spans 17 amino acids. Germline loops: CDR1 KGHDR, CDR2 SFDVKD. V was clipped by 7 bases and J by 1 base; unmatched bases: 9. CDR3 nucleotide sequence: TGTGCCACCAGGGGTTTAGGACTAGCGGGTGGCACAGATACGCAGTATTTT. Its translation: CATRGLGLAGGTDTQYF.

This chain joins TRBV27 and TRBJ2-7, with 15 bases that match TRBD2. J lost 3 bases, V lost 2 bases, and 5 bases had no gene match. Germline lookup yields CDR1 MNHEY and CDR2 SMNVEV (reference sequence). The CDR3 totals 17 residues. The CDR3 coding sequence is TGTGCCAGCAGTTTACGGACTAGCGGGAGGGCTCGCTACGAGCAGTACTTC. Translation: CASSLRTSGRARYEQYF.